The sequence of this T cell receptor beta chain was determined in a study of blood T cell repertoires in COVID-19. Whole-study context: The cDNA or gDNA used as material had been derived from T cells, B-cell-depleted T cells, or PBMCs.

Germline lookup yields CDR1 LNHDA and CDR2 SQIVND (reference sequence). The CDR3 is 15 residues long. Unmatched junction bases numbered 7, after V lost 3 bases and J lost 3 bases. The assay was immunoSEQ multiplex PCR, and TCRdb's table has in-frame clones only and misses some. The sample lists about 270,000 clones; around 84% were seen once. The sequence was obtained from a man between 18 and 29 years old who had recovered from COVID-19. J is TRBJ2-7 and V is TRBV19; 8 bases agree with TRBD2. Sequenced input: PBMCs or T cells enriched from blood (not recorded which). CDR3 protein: CASSISGEAFYEQYF. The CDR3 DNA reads TGTGCCAGTAGTATTAGCGGGGAGGCCTTCTACGAGCAGTACTTC. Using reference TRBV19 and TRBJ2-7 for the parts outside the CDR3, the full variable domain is DGGITQSPKYLFRKEGQNVTLSCEQNLNHDAMYWYRQDPGQGLRLIYYSQIVNDFQKGDIAEGYSVSREKKESFPLTVTSAQKNPTAFYLCASSISGEAFYEQYFGPGTRLTVT.